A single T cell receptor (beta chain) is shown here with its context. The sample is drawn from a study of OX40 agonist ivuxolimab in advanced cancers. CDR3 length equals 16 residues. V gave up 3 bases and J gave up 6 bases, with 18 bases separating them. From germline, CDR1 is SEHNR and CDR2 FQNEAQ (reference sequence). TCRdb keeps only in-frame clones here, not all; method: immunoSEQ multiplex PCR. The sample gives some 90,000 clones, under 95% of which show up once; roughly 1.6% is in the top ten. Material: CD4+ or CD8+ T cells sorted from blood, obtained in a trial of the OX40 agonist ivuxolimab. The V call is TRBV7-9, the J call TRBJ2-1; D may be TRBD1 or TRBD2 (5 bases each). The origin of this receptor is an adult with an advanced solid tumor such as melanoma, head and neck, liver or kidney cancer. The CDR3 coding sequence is TGTGCCAGCAGCTTTAAACCAGGGAGCGGTCGCAATGAGCAGTTCTTC. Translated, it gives CASSFKPGSGRNEQFF.